This entry lists 16 T cell receptor beta chains sequenced from one sample in a study of blood T cell repertoires in COVID-19. Method: immunoSEQ multiplex PCR; TCRdb's copy keeps in-frame clones and lacks some. This repertoire shows approximately 140,000 clones, about 80% found once; its top ten account for approximately 15%. Sequenced material: peripheral blood. The receptors here all came from a man aged 45-60 years with acute or convalescent COVID-19.

The table lists this clone with a count of one. J is TRBJ1-2 and V is TRBV19; 8 positions match TRBD1. The junction had 14 bases not matched to a gene; V was cut back by 5 bases and J by 0 bases. CDR3 size: 18 residues. CDR1 and CDR2 from the germline V gene are LNHDA and SQIVND (reference sequence). The CDR3 sequence is CASSPQIGTGVTNYGYTF. CDR3 coding DNA: TGTGCCAGTAGTCCACAAATCGGGACAGGAGTAACTAACTATGGCTACACCTTC.

The chain has TRBV5-1 and TRBJ2-2; D is possibly TRBD1 (5 bases). Germline loops: CDR1 SGHRS, CDR2 YFSETQ. This CDR3 comprises 15 residues. The germline V and J ends were trimmed by 4 bases and 0 bases, with 10 bases remaining between them. The CDR3: CASSVRASNTGELFF. As DNA, the CDR3 is TGCGCCAGCAGCGTCAGGGCCTCGAACACCGGGGAGCTGTTTTTT.

The rearrangement joins TRBV24-1 to TRBJ2-2; 9 positions agree with TRBD1. V lost 4 bases and J lost 6; bases outside the gene matches: 5. The CDR3 has 15 amino acids. Germline V gene data show CDR1 as KGHDR and CDR2 as SFDVKD. This CDR3 reads CATSDTRQGAGELFF. The CDR3 DNA reads TGTGCCACCAGTGACACAAGACAGGGGGCCGGGGAGCTGTTTTTT.

The rearrangement uses TRBV28 and TRBJ2-7; no reliable D call. CDR1 and CDR2 from the germline V gene are MDHEN and SYDVKM. The germline V and J ends were trimmed by 3 bases and 0 bases, with 12 bases remaining between them. This CDR3 is 15 amino acids long. CDR3 loop: CASSFASEPSYEQYF. Here the CDR3 DNA reads TGTGCCAGCAGTTTCGCCAGCGAGCCCTCCTACGAGCAGTACTTC.

With regard to this clone: This sample includes further DNA sequences coding for the same CDR3. The chain joins TRBV6-5 to TRBJ1-2, with unresolved D. Trimming shortened V by 6 bases and J by 0 bases, and 11 bases separated the two germline ends. CDR3 length: 14 residues. Per the germline V gene, CDR1 is MNHEY and CDR2 is SVGAGI. The CDR3 DNA reads TGTGCCAGCAGACGGACTGGAGCTAACTATGGCTACACCTTC. Translating gives CASRRTGANYGYTF.

This clone showed up just a few times. In DNA form, the CDR3 reads TGCGCCAGCAGCCAATATTTGACTCACCTCCATTACAATGAGCAGTTCTTC. It translates to CASSQYLTHLHYNEQFF. The gene calls are TRBV4-1 and TRBJ2-1; D is undetermined. Germline V gene data show CDR1 as MGHRA and CDR2 as YSYEKL. The V gene lost 2 bases and the J gene lost 4 bases, with 18 bases spanning the gap. This CDR3 comprises 17 residues.

The rearrangement links TRBV27 to TRBJ2-7, with D possibly TRBD1 on 5 matching bases. The CDR3 is made up of 13 amino acids. Germline lookup yields CDR1 MNHEY and CDR2 SMNVEV (reference sequence). V shed 6 bases and J shed 0 bases, with 9 bases lying between them. The CDR3, as DNA: TGTGCCAGCAGGGACACCTTCTCCTACGAGCAGTACTTC. Its translation is CASRDTFSYEQYF.

This chain uses TRBV3-1 (or the pseudogene TRBV3-2) with TRBJ1-6; a weak D match, TRBD1 (6 bases). Germline values: CDR1 LGHDT, CDR2 YNNKEL (reference sequence). Deletions cut 3 bases from V and 5 bases from J, with 8 bases between. The CDR3 totals 14 residues. DNA for the CDR3: TGTGCCAGCAGCCATCGGGACAATAATTCACCCCTCCACTTT. Its protein is CASSHRDNNSPLHF.

Ten or more counts support this clone. Other DNA variants within this sample encode the same CDR3. The V and J genes are TRBV7-3 and TRBJ2-1; perhaps TRBD2 as D (5 bases). Germline V gives CDR1 SGHTA, CDR2 FQGTGA. V dropped 4 bases and J dropped 4 bases, with 8 bases sitting between them. The CDR3 is 13 residues long. CDR3 amino acids: CASSSRAYNEQFF. DNA for the CDR3: TGTGCCAGCAGCTCGAGGGCATACAATGAGCAGTTCTTC.

The chain couples TRBV5-4 to TRBJ1-2; no clear D gene. Trimming left V 0 bases short and J 4 bases short, with 7 bases between. CDR3 length: 13 amino acids. From germline, CDR1 is SGHNT and CDR2 YYREEE (reference sequence). The CDR3 DNA is TGTGCCAGCAGCTTGGGGGAGACCTATGGCTACACCTTC. Its protein product is CASSLGETYGYTF.

As to this clone: Other nucleotide sequences from this sample produce the same CDR3. The J gene is TRBJ2-6, the V gene TRBV3-1 (or the pseudogene TRBV3-2); D unclear. This CDR3 has 15 amino acids. V was pared by 1 base and J by 2 bases, with 6 bases between. Germline V gene lookup returns CDR1 LGHDT and CDR2 YNNKEL (reference sequence). CDR3 nucleotides: TGTGCCAGCAGCCAAGGAGGAACTGGGGCCAACGTCCTGACTTTC. Translated: CASSQGGTGANVLTF.

Only one count was recorded for this clone. V usage is TRBV9 and J usage is TRBJ2-3; D not resolved. Trimming removed 4 bases at V and 4 bases at J, with 7 bases between. CDR3 size: 12 residues. Germline V gene data show CDR1 as SGDLS and CDR2 as YYNGEE. The CDR3, as DNA: TGTGCCAGCAGCACACGATCAGATACGCAGTATTTT. Protein: CASSTRSDTQYF.

Ten or more counts support this clone. The chain carries TRBV29-1 and TRBJ2-5, with D perhaps TRBD2 (6 bases). This CDR3 has 13 amino acids. Trimming left V 4 bases short and J 2 bases short, with 11 bases between. CDR1 is SQVTM and CDR2 is ANQGSEA in the germline V gene. CDR3 region: CSVGRAVQETQYF. CDR3 sequence (DNA): TGCAGCGTTGGGAGGGCGGTGCAAGAGACCCAGTACTTC.

The sample holds one count of this clone. J is TRBJ1-6 and V is TRBV5-1; D ambiguous. Between the trimmed V and J ends, which lost 4 bases and 7 bases, there was a span of 15 bases. The CDR3 has 15 amino acids. Germline CDR1 reads SGHRS; CDR2 reads YFSETQ. CDR3 loop: CASSSREAKNSPLHF. Written as DNA, the CDR3 is TGCGCCAGCAGCAGCCGGGAGGCCAAAAATTCACCCCTCCACTTT.

The chain links TRBV19 to TRBJ2-2, with a tentative D call TRBD1 (6 bases). The CDR3 totals 14 residues. Trimming stripped 7 bases from V and 3 bases from J, with 12 bases between. In germline, CDR1 is LNHDA, CDR2 SQIVND (reference sequence). CDR3 bases: TGTGCCAGTACAACAGGGCAGTACACCGGGGAGCTGTTTTTT. Translating gives CASTTGQYTGELFF.

V usage is TRBV6-5 and J usage is TRBJ1-4, with D tentatively TRBD1 (6 bases). The germline CDR1 and CDR2 sequences are MNHEY and SVGAGI. V was pared by 6 bases and J by 7 bases, with 15 bases between. The CDR3 is 14 residues long. The CDR3 DNA is TGTGCCAGCAGAGAGTACAGGGCGGGTGAAAAACTGTTTTTT. Translating gives CASREYRAGEKLFF.